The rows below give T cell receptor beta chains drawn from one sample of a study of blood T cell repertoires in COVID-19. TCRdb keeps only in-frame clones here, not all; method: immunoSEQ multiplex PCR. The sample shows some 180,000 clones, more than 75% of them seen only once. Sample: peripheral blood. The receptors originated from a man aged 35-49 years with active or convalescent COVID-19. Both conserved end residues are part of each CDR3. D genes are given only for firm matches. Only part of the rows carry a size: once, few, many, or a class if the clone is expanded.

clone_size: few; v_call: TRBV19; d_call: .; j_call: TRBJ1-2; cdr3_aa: CASSTDGQFIYGYTF; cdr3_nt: TGTGCCAGTAGTACCGATGGACAGTTTATCTATGGCTACACCTTC
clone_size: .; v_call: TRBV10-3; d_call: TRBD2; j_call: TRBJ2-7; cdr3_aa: CAISESWGGVEQYF; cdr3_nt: TGTGCCATCAGTGAGTCGTGGGGGGGTGTCGAGCAGTACTTC
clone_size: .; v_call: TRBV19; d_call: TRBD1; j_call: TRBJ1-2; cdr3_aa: CASTATGKLYGYTF; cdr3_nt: TGTGCCAGTACCGCGACAGGGAAACTTTATGGCTACACCTTC
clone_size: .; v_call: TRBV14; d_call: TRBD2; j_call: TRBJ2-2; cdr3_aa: CASSQAPLAGDTGELFF; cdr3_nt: TGTGCCAGCAGCCAAGCCCCACTAGCGGGGGACACCGGGGAGCTGTTTTTT
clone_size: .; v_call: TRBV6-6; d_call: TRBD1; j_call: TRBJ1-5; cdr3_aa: CASSYSRGQGQPQHF; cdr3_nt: TGTGCCAGCAGTTACTCGAGGGGACAGGGACAGCCCCAGCATTTT
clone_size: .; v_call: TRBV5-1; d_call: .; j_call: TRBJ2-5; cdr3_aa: CASSLWGGETQYF; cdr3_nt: TGCGCCAGCAGCTTGTGGGGCGGTGAGACCCAGTACTTC
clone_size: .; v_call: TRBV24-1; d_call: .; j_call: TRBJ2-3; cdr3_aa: CATSDPQLDIRIDTQYF; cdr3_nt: TGTGCCACCAGTGATCCCCAATTGGACATACGCATCGATACGCAGTATTTT
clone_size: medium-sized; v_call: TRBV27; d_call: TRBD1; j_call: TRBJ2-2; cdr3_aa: CASSSPGQGRPGELFF; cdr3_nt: TGTGCCAGCAGTTCTCCGGGACAGGGGCGTCCTGGGGAGCTGTTTTTT
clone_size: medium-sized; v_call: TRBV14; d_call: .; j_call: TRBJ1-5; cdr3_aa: CASSQEGALNQPQHF; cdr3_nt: TGTGCCAGCAGCCAAGAGGGGGCTTTAAATCAGCCCCAGCATTTT
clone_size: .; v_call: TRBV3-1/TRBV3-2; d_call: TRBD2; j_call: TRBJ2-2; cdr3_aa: CASSLHTQAGGATGELFF; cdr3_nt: TGTGCCAGCAGCCTACATACGCAAGCGGGAGGGGCCACCGGGGAGCTGTTTTTT
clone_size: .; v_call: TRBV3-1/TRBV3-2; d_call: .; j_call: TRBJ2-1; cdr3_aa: CASSQTSGRSSYNEQFF; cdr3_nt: TGTGCCAGCAGCCAAACCAGCGGCAGGAGCTCCTACAATGAGCAGTTCTTC
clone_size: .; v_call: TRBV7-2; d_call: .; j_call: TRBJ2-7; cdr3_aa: CASSLTSYEQYF; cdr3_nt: TGTGCCAGCAGCTTAACATCCTACGAGCAGTACTTC
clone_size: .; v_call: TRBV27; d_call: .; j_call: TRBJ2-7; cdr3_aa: CASSLSTGDEQYF; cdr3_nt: TGTGCCAGCAGTTTATCGACCGGGGACGAGCAGTACTTC
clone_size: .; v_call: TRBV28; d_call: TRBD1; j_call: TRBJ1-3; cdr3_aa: CASSSQGGTGSGNTIYF; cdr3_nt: TGTGCCAGCAGTTCACAGGGGGGGACAGGATCTGGAAACACCATATATTTT
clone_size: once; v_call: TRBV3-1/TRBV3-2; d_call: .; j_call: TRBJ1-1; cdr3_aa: CASSQGRGTEAFF; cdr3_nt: TGTGCCAGCAGCCAGGGGAGAGGAACTGAAGCTTTCTTT
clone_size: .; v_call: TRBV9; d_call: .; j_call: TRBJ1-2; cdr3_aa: CASSVDVQARGYTF; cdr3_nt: TGTGCCAGCAGCGTAGATGTACAGGCTCGTGGCTACACCTTC
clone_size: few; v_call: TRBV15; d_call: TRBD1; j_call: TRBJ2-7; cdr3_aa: CATSAGTGGYTDEQYF; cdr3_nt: TGTGCCACCAGCGCCGGGACAGGGGGCTACACTGACGAGCAGTACTTC